This record looks at one TCR beta chain sequence and its context. This record comes from a study of CD8 T cells in Susac syndrome. From blood CD8+ and CD4+ T cells, the TCR beta chain was sequenced. The V end lost 5 bases, the J end lost 7 bases, and 17 bases lay between the germline ends. There are 14 residues in the CDR3. RNA, at about 0.45 to 1 ug, was reverse transcribed with random hexamers. Amplification of TCR beta CDR3 by immunoSEQ multiplex PCR spanned 54 Vbeta and 13 Jbeta. MiXCR was run by TCRdb on the immunoSEQ multiplex PCR reads, yielding one entry per CDR3 protein. The data contain 160,000 or so distinct CDR3 sequences, around 95% of them seen just once; the ten biggest clones take up over 0.11%.

The sample was CD4+ T cells from PBMCs. The receptor was derived from a human donor in good health. The J gene is TRBJ1-2, the V gene TRBV12-3 or TRBV12-4; D is possibly TRBD1 (5 bases). CDR3 residues: CASSPQSRAAGYTF. The CDR3 DNA follows: TGTGCCAGCAGTCCCCAAAGCAGGGCGGCTGGCTACACCTTC.